The text below deals with one T cell receptor beta chain. This entry is derived from a study of blood T cell repertoires in COVID-19. About the study: The United States, Italy and Spain provided the acute and convalescent COVID-19 samples.

The CDR3 length is 15 residues. Trimming at V came to 5 bases and at J to 4 bases, leaving 10 bases not matched to a gene. The V gene's germline CDR1 is MDHEN and CDR2 SYDVKM. Original processing methods: Estimation of nucleated cell counts was performed using reference gene primer amplification. Sequenced by immunoSEQ multiplex PCR; TCRdb stores in-frame clones only, minus some. D and trimming come from the DNA, and the V and J calls and clone size come from that table. Found here are about 320,000 clones, around 92% of them singletons; the top ten hold more than 9.5%. It was during active infection that Seattle patients were enrolled and then longitudinally followed.

The sample consisted of peripheral blood. The sequence came from a woman aged 25 to 45 with COVID-19, enrolled during active disease. The chain combines TRBV28 with TRBJ1-1, with 7 bases matching TRBD1. Written as DNA, the CDR3 is TGTGCCAGCAGTCCAAGGGGGCGAGTTGGCACTGAAGCTTTCTTT. This encodes CASSPRGRVGTEAFF.